Shown below are 7 T cell receptor beta chains from a single sample sequenced in a study of CD8+CD57+ T cells in acquired aplastic anemia. Template material for TCR beta VDJ and CDR3 profiling consisted of genomic DNA. In TCRdb, the reads were re-called with MiXCR into one record per CDR3 protein. In the table there are roughly 160,000 distinct CDR3 sequences, around 60% of which are singletons. The sequenced sample was sorted CD4+, CD8+, or CD8+CD57+ T cells (not recorded which) from PBMCs. The receptors originated from a human donor in good health.

This chain connects TRBV19 to TRBJ2-7, with 7 nucleotides matching TRBD2. This CDR3 comprises 15 residues. In germline, CDR1 is LNHDA, CDR2 SQIVND (reference sequence). V gave up 7 bases and J gave up 2 bases; unmatched junction bases: 11. Here the CDR3 reads CASTDLGGSAYEQYF. The CDR3 nucleotides read TGTGCCAGTACCGATCTTGGCGGGAGCGCCTACGAGCAGTACTTC. The full variable domain, in which reference TRBV19 and TRBJ2-7 provide the parts outside the CDR3, is DGGITQSPKYLFRKEGQNVTLSCEQNLNHDAMYWYRQDPGQGLRLIYYSQIVNDFQKGDIAEGYSVSREKKESFPLTVTSAQKNPTAFYLCASTDLGGSAYEQYFGPGTRLTVT.

CDR3 region: CATSDSGQGFYGYTF. CDR3 bases: TGTGCCACCAGTGATTCGGGACAGGGTTTCTATGGCTACACCTTC. This sequence joins TRBV24-1 and TRBJ1-2; 9 nucleotides line up with TRBD1. The CDR3 has 15 amino acids. CDR1 is KGHDR and CDR2 is SFDVKD in the germline V gene. V trimming: 2 bases; J trimming: 4 bases; junction bases outside the gene matches: 4.

The rearrangement uses TRBV25-1 and TRBJ1-2; 11 nucleotides align to TRBD1. Germline V gene sequence: CDR1 MGHDK, CDR2 SYGVNS. With 6 bases clipped from V and 4 bases from J, the junction kept 7 bases outside the gene matches. The CDR3 spans 15 residues. The CDR3 nucleotides read TGTGCCAGCAGCCGGGACAGGGGGGAGAGCTATGGCTACACCTTC. It is translated as CASSRDRGESYGYTF.

This clonotype was counted between two and nine times. This sequence joins TRBV7-8 and TRBJ1-1; D might be TRBD1 (6 bases). The length of the CDR3 is 17 residues. V lost 1 base and J 11 bases, leaving 26 bases between the germline ends. Germline assignment: CDR1 SGHVS and CDR2 FQNEAQ. In DNA form, the CDR3 reads TGTGCCAGCAGCTTAGACAGGGAAGGTGGGTTGAGTCCCGGGGCTTTCTTT. It codes for CASSLDREGGLSPGAFF. The whole variable domain, remainder taken from reference TRBV7-8 and TRBJ1-1, is GAGVSQSPRYKVAKRGQDVALRCDPISGHVSLFWYQQALGQGPEFLTYFQNEAQLDKSGLPSDRFFAERPEGSVSTLKIQRTQQEDSAVYLCASSLDREGGLSPGAFFGQGTRLTVV.

The chain employs TRBV5-5 and TRBJ2-3; 9 bases agree with TRBD2. With 3 bases clipped from V and 4 bases from J, the junction kept 9 bases outside the gene matches. This CDR3 region has 16 residues. CDR1 and CDR2 from the germline V gene are SGHKS and YYEKEE (reference sequence). The CDR3 DNA reads TGTGCCAGCAGCTCGGGACTAGCACAGACCTCAGATACGCAGTATTTT. It is translated as CASSSGLAQTSDTQYF.

The V call is TRBV15, the J call TRBJ2-3; tentatively, D is TRBD2 (6 bases). The V end lost 4 bases, the J end lost 0 bases, and 14 bases lay between the germline ends. CDR1 and CDR2 from the germline V gene are LNHNV and YYDKDF (reference sequence). The CDR3 extends over 16 amino acids. Here the CDR3 reads CATSKNFAGSTDTQYF. CDR3 nucleotides: TGTGCCACCAGCAAAAACTTCGCGGGAAGCACAGATACGCAGTATTTT.

The rearrangement links TRBV24-1 to TRBJ2-1, with 9 bases identical to TRBD1. The V and J ends lost 5 bases and 3 bases, in that order; junction bases with no gene match: 4. The germline gives CDR1 KGHDR, CDR2 SFDVKD. This CDR3 is built from 15 residues. The CDR3, as DNA: TGTGCCACCAGTGCTAGGGGACAGGGCTACAATGAGCAGTTCTTC. This codes for CATSARGQGYNEQFF.